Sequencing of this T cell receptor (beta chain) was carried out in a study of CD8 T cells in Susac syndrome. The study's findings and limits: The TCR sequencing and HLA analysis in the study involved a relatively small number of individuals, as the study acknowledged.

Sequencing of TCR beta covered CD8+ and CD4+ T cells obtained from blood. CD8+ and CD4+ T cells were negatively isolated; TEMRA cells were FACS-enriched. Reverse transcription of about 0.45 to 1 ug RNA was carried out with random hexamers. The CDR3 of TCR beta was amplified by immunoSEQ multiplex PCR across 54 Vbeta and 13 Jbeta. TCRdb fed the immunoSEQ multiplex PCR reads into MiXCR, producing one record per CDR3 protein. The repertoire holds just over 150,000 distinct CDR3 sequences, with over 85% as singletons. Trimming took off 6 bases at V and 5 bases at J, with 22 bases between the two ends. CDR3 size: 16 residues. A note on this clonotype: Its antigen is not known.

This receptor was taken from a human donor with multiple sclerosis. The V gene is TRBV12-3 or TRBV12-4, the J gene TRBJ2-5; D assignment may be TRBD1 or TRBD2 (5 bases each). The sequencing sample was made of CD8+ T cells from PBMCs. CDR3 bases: TGTGCCAGCAGCCGACTGGGGGAAGGGGACGATGAGACCCAGTACTTC. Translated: CASSRLGEGDDETQYF.